This TCR beta chain was found in a study of CD8+ T cells in alopecia areata. Whole-study findings and limits: Across lesional scalp, and particularly alopecia totalis/universalis, clonality surpassed that of normal scalp.

On this clone itself: Its antigen is not identified. This could be a read error, since a much larger clone is one nucleotide away.

Following RNA extraction, reverse transcription yielded cDNA that acted as the sequencing template. The repertoire was sequenced with immunoSEQ multiplex PCR; TCRdb's copy has only in-frame clones and lacks some. The table has about 200,000 clones, 56% seen once. V lost 3 bases and J lost 1, with 1 base in between. From germline, CDR1 is SGDLS and CDR2 YYNGEE. The CDR3 totals 12 residues. The V and J genes are TRBV9 and TRBJ2-2; no definite D call. The specimen sequenced was CD8+ T cells sorted from blood. The TCR comes from a human donor in good health. In nucleotides, the CDR3 is TGTGCCAGCAGCGGGAACACCGGGGAGCTGTTTTTT. Translation gives CASSGNTGELFF.